The rows below give T cell receptor beta chains drawn from one sample of a study of metastatic and nonmetastatic thyroid tumors. TCRdb re-called the PCR reads through MiXCR. The repertoire holds roughly 30,000 clones, with roughly 25% as singletons. The sequenced material came from blood. The receptor source for this set is a female donor with papillary thyroid cancer or a benign thyroid nodule (not recorded which). Some clones in this sample may be carry-over from other donors' samples. The CDR3 runs from the conserved cysteine through the conserved F or W. Fields, in order: clone size, J gene, D gene, V gene, CDR3 DNA, CDR3 protein. A D gene is named only where the DNA matches it firmly. The size field is filled for only some rows; it gives once, few, many or a size class.

size: many
J: TRBJ2-7
D: NA
V: TRBV7-6
DNA: TGTGCCAGCAGCTTATCAGAGGGCTACGAGCAGTACTTC
CDR3: CASSLSEGYEQYF

size: NA
J: TRBJ2-7
D: TRBD2
V: TRBV20-1
DNA: TGCAGTGCTAGACCCCTGAGGACTAGCGGGAGTGCATCCTACGAGCAGTACTTC
CDR3: CSARPLRTSGSASYEQYF

size: many
J: TRBJ2-2
D: NA
V: TRBV27
DNA: TGTGCCAGCAGTTTATTAAGGGGGGGGAGAGTGAGCACCGGGGAGCTGTTTTTT
CDR3: CASSLLRGGRVSTGELFF

size: NA
J: TRBJ2-2
D: TRBD1
V: TRBV30
DNA: TGTGCCTGGAGGGGGGACAGGGCGAACACCGGGGAGCTGTTTTTT
CDR3: CAWRGDRANTGELFF

size: NA
J: TRBJ2-6
D: NA
V: TRBV9
DNA: TGTGCCAGCAGCCCGCGACCCTCTGGGGCCAACGTCCTGACTTTC
CDR3: CASSPRPSGANVLTF

size: medium-sized
J: TRBJ2-1
D: NA
V: TRBV12-3/TRBV12-4
DNA: TGTGCCAGCAGTTCGGTAGCGAGCTACAATGAGCAGTTCTTC
CDR3: CASSSVASYNEQFF

size: few
J: TRBJ2-7
D: TRBD2
V: TRBV27
DNA: TGTGCCAGCCGGGTTGGGGTCCTCGGGACTAGCGGTAAGGAGCAGTACTTC
CDR3: CASRVGVLGTSGKEQYF

size: many
J: TRBJ1-1
D: NA
V: TRBV20-1
DNA: TGCAGTGCCAAAGGTTGGACTGAAGCTTTCTTT
CDR3: CSAKGWTEAFF

size: NA
J: TRBJ1-1
D: NA
V: TRBV6-5
DNA: TGTGCCAGCAGTTCCAGTACATGGCAAGCTTTCTTT
CDR3: CASSSSTWQAFF

size: many
J: TRBJ2-3
D: TRBD2
V: TRBV11-2
DNA: TGTGCCAGCAGCAGACGTAGCGGGGAGGAAGGAGATACGCAGTATTTT
CDR3: CASSRRSGEEGDTQYF

size: many
J: TRBJ1-4
D: NA
V: TRBV5-6
DNA: TGTGCCAGCAGCTACTCCGGGTCTCTATATGAAAAACTGTTTTTT
CDR3: CASSYSGSLYEKLFF

size: many
J: TRBJ2-5
D: NA
V: TRBV24-1
DNA: TGTGCCACCAGTGCTCCGGGGGCAGGGAGTCCCCAAGAGACCCAGTACTTC
CDR3: CATSAPGAGSPQETQYF

size: medium-sized
J: TRBJ2-7
D: TRBD1
V: TRBV27
DNA: TGTGCCAGCACCGGACAGGGCTACGAGCAGTACTTC
CDR3: CASTGQGYEQYF

size: NA
J: TRBJ2-3
D: TRBD2
V: TRBV20-1
DNA: TGCGGTGCTAGACAACTAGCGGCAGGGCCGGATACGCAGTATTTT
CDR3: CGARQLAAGPDTQYF

size: many
J: TRBJ2-5
D: NA
V: TRBV5-1
DNA: TGCGCCAGCAGCTTGGCCCATGGGACCCAAGAGACCCAGTACTTC
CDR3: CASSLAHGTQETQYF

size: few
J: TRBJ2-7
D: NA
V: TRBV19
DNA: TGTGCCAGTAGTGATACCATCGGCTACGAGCAGTACTTC
CDR3: CASSDTIGYEQYF

size: medium-sized
J: TRBJ2-1
D: TRBD2
V: TRBV12-3/TRBV12-4
DNA: TGTGCCAGCAGGCCAAGCGGGGGTGAGCAGTTCTTC
CDR3: CASRPSGGEQFF

size: few
J: TRBJ2-7
D: NA
V: TRBV10-2
DNA: TGCGCCAGCAGTGAGACTGACTCCTACGAGCAGTACTTC
CDR3: CASSETDSYEQYF

size: NA
J: TRBJ1-2
D: NA
V: TRBV30
DNA: TGTGCCTGGAGTGTGGGGTTTATCTATGGCTACACCTTC
CDR3: CAWSVGFIYGYTF

size: many
J: TRBJ2-7
D: TRBD2
V: TRBV16
DNA: TGTGCCAGCAGACTAGCGGGAGCGATAACCTACGAGCAGTACTTC
CDR3: CASRLAGAITYEQYF

size: many
J: TRBJ1-2
D: NA
V: TRBV9
DNA: TGTGCCAGCAGCCAATCCCTCGGGGGGAGCGGCTACACCTTC
CDR3: CASSQSLGGSGYTF

size: few
J: TRBJ2-3
D: TRBD2
V: TRBV6-5
DNA: TGTGCCAGCAGTGACTCGGGCGGGAGGTGGACATATACGCAGTATTTT
CDR3: CASSDSGGRWTYTQYF

size: medium-sized
J: TRBJ2-2
D: NA
V: TRBV6-1
DNA: TGTGCCAGCAGTGACTGGGGTTCGTCGGGGGAGCTGTTTTTT
CDR3: CASSDWGSSGELFF